This entry lists 22 T cell receptor beta chains sequenced from one sample in a study of blood T cell repertoires in COVID-19. TCRdb keeps only in-frame clones here, not all; method: immunoSEQ multiplex PCR. Seen here are approximately 250,000 clones, 86% observed once, and the top ten hold roughly 2%. Material: peripheral blood. These receptors were taken from a man between 25 and 39 years old with active or convalescent COVID-19.

This chain uses TRBV10-2 with TRBJ1-6; TRBD1 might be the D (6 bases). This CDR3 is built from 15 residues. With 7 bases removed from V and 8 bases from J, the gap between germline ends came to 18 bases. The germline V gene has CDR1 WSHSY and CDR2 SAAADI. CDR3 residues: CASKVPGQGHSPLHF. DNA of the CDR3: TGCGCCAGCAAAGTGCCGGGACAAGGCCATTCACCCCTCCACTTT.

This chain uses TRBV5-6 with TRBJ2-1; the match to TRBD2 covers 13 bases. The CDR3 is 18 amino acids. Germline V lookup: CDR1 SGHDT, CDR2 YYEEEE. V was clipped by 2 bases and J by 8 bases; unmatched bases: 13. CDR3 sequence (DNA): TGTGCCAGCAGCTTTTTTGAACTAGCGGGGGGGTCCGGCCATGAGCAGTTCTTC. The encoded protein is CASSFFELAGGSGHEQFF.

A note on this clone: This sample also contains other DNA sequences that code for the same CDR3. The rearrangement uses TRBV7-9 and TRBJ2-7, with TRBD1 as a possible D gene (5 bases). The germline V gene has CDR1 SEHNR and CDR2 FQNEAQ (reference sequence). V was trimmed by 3 bases and J by 6 bases, leaving 9 bases between them. The CDR3 length is 12 residues. The CDR3 nucleotides read TGTGCCAGCAGCTTCCCGCAGGGCGAGCAGTACTTC. It yields the protein CASSFPQGEQYF.

This rearrangement joins TRBV27 to TRBJ1-5; D not resolved. This CDR3 is 13 amino acids long. Trimming removed 6 bases from V and 3 bases from J, with 9 bases in between. Germline V gene lookup returns CDR1 MNHEY and CDR2 SMNVEV (reference sequence). The CDR3: CASSLTVNQPQHF. DNA of the CDR3: TGTGCCAGCAGCCTAACAGTCAATCAGCCCCAGCATTTT.

The chain combines TRBV9 with TRBJ2-1; 8 bases line up with TRBD2. This CDR3 has 17 residues. CDR1 SGDLS and CDR2 YYNGEE come from the germline V gene. The trim removed 0 bases at V and 4 bases at J, leaving 9 bases unmatched. The CDR3 sequence: CASSVDGGVAGYNEQFF. DNA for the CDR3: TGTGCCAGCAGCGTAGACGGCGGGGTAGCGGGGTACAATGAGCAGTTCTTC.

The J gene is TRBJ2-7, the V gene TRBV3-1 (or the pseudogene TRBV3-2), with D perhaps matching TRBD2 (5 bases). Germline V gene lookup returns CDR1 LGHDT and CDR2 YNNKEL (reference sequence). This CDR3 has 15 residues. Between the trimmed V and J ends, which lost 0 bases and 5 bases, there was a span of 14 bases. In DNA form, the CDR3 reads TGTGCCAGCAGCCAAGAGGGTCCGGGGTTCGACGAGCAGTACTTC. This codes for CASSQEGPGFDEQYF.

The chain recombines TRBV24-1 with TRBJ2-3; D call uncertain. V lost 7 bases and J lost 0, with 7 bases in between. Germline V CDR1 and CDR2: KGHDR, SFDVKD. The CDR3 spans 13 residues. The DNA of the CDR3 is TGTGCCACCAGGGCGGCTAGCACAGATACGCAGTATTTT. This codes for CATRAASTDTQYF.

The DNA for the CDR3 is TGTGCCAGCAGCTCGGACATGAAAGCTTTCTTT. Its translation: CASSSDMKAFF. The chain carries TRBV7-9 and TRBJ1-1; TRBD1 is a possible D gene (5 bases). The CDR3 length is 11 residues. Germline loops: CDR1 SEHNR, CDR2 FQNEAQ (reference sequence). Deletions cut 4 bases from V and 9 bases from J, with 9 bases between.

V and J are TRBV18 and TRBJ2-7; 7 bases are shared with TRBD1. The CDR3 is 14 amino acids. Germline V gene sequence: CDR1 KGHSH, CDR2 LQKENI. Losses at the gene ends were 2 bases for V and 4 bases for J; bases not matched to a gene: 5. CDR3 sequence: CASSPEGAGYEQYF. CDR3 DNA sequence: TGTGCCAGCTCACCAGAGGGGGCCGGGTACGAGCAGTACTTC.

V gene TRBV5-1 combines with J gene TRBJ1-1, with 9 bases lining up with TRBD1. The CDR3 spans 15 residues. V lost 4 bases and J lost 7; bases outside the gene matches: 11. Germline lookup yields CDR1 SGHRS and CDR2 YFSETQ. CDR3 sequence: CASSVQRGQGNEAFF. The DNA of the CDR3 is TGCGCCAGCAGCGTACAACGAGGACAGGGGAATGAAGCTTTCTTT. Supplemented by reference TRBV5-1 and TRBJ1-1, the full variable domain reads KAGVTQTPRYLIKTRGQQVTLSCSPISGHRSVSWYQQTPGQGLQFLFEYFSETQRNKGNFPGRFSGRQFSNSRSEMNVSTLELGDSALYLCASSVQRGQGNEAFFGQGTRLTVV.

This clone was observed a few times. The chain is built from TRBV30 and TRBJ2-1; the D gene is possibly TRBD2 (7 bases). Germline-derived CDR1 and CDR2 are GTSNPN and SVGIG (reference sequence). Trimming left V 1 base short and J 5 bases short, with 12 bases between. This CDR3 contains 14 residues. CDR3 DNA sequence: TGTGCCTGGAGTGGAGGGGGGGAACACAATGAGCAGTTCTTC. Translated, it gives CAWSGGGEHNEQFF. Full variable domain (missing parts from reference TRBV30 and TRBJ2-1): SQTIHQWPATLVQPVGSPLSLECTVEGTSNPNLYWYRQAAGRGLQLLFYSVGIGQISSEVPQNLSASRPQDRQFILSSKKLLLSDSGFYLCAWSGGGEHNEQFFGPGTRLTVL.

This clone has at least ten counts. V and J are TRBV25-1 and TRBJ2-2; no firm D call. The CDR3 spans 10 residues. The germline CDR1 and CDR2 sequences are MGHDK and SYGVNS. Trimming shortened V by 10 bases and J by 4 bases, and 4 bases separated the two germline ends. Here the CDR3 DNA reads TGTGCCATCGGCACCGGGGAGCTGTTTTTT. Protein product: CAIGTGELFF.

The V call is TRBV10-1, the J call TRBJ2-1, with D perhaps matching TRBD1 (7 bases). The V end was cut by 3 bases, the J end by 7 bases, with 16 bases between. CDR1 is WNHNN and CDR2 is SYGVQD in the germline V gene (reference sequence). This CDR3 contains 15 residues. Here the CDR3 reads CASSDPGGRGNEQFF. In DNA form, the CDR3 reads TGCGCCAGCAGTGATCCCGGGGGCAGGGGGAATGAGCAGTTCTTC.

The gene calls are TRBV10-2 and TRBJ2-3; 9 nucleotides align to TRBD1. Germline trimming cut 3 bases from V and 7 bases from J; bases unmatched to any gene: 14. CDR3 length: 17 amino acids. Germline values: CDR1 WSHSY, CDR2 SAAADI. Here the CDR3 reads CASSETQGALGDHTQYF. The CDR3 DNA reads as TGCGCCAGCAGTGAAACACAGGGGGCGCTGGGAGATCATACGCAGTATTTT.

The chain uses TRBV4-1 and TRBJ2-2; 8 nucleotides agree with TRBD1. The V and J ends lost 5 bases and 4 bases, in that order; junction bases with no gene match: 6. This CDR3 comprises 15 residues. Germline V gene lookup returns CDR1 MGHRA and CDR2 YSYEKL. The CDR3 DNA sequence: TGCGCCAGCAGCGTGGGAGACAGGGGCACCGGGGAGCTGTTTTTT. Translated: CASSVGDRGTGELFF.

J is TRBJ2-3 and V is TRBV5-6; 8 bases map to TRBD1. Looked up from germline, CDR1 is SGHDT and CDR2 is YYEEEE. With V trimmed by 4 bases and J by 1 base, 2 bases remained unmatched. The length of the CDR3 is 14 residues. CDR3 amino acids: CASSPGQGTDTQYF. DNA for the CDR3: TGTGCCAGCAGCCCGGGACAGGGCACAGATACGCAGTATTTT.

V is TRBV15 and J is TRBJ1-2; TRBD1 matches 7 bases. The junction had 3 bases not matched to a gene; V was cut back by 1 base and J by 4 bases. Looked up from germline, CDR1 is LNHNV and CDR2 is YYDKDF (reference sequence). The CDR3 length is 14 residues. CDR3 DNA: TGTGCCACCAGCAGAGGGGACAGCTCCTATGGCTACACCTTC. Translated, it gives CATSRGDSSYGYTF. The full variable domain, with the rest looked up from reference TRBV15 and TRBJ1-2, is DAMVIQNPRYQVTQFGKPVTLSCSQTLNHNVMYWYQQKSSQAPKLLFHYYDKDFNNEADTPDNFQSRRPNTSFCFLDIRSPGLGDTAMYLCATSRGDSSYGYTFGSGTRLTVV.

This chain uses TRBV7-9 with TRBJ2-3; 7 positions agree with TRBD2. The germline gives CDR1 SEHNR, CDR2 FQNEAQ (reference sequence). Trimming at V came to 5 bases and at J to 1 base, leaving 18 bases not matched to a gene. The CDR3 is 19 amino acids. The CDR3 nucleotides are TGTGCCAGCAGCCCCCATCTTGCGGGGGTTCAGCAAGGCACAGATACGCAGTATTTT. It is translated as CASSPHLAGVQQGTDTQYF. Filled out from reference TRBV7-9 and TRBJ2-3, the complete variable domain reads DTGVSQNPRHKITKRGQNVTFRCDPISEHNRLYWYRQTLGQGPEFLTYFQNEAQLEKSRLLSDRFSAERPKGSFSTLEIQRTEQGDSAMYLCASSPHLAGVQQGTDTQYFGPGTRLTVL.

V usage is TRBV3-1 (or the pseudogene TRBV3-2) and J usage is TRBJ2-5; 7 positions match TRBD2. From germline, CDR1 is LGHDT and CDR2 YNNKEL (reference sequence). Unmatched junction bases numbered 9, after V lost 3 bases and J lost 2 bases. The length of the CDR3 is 16 residues. CDR3 DNA: TGTGCCAGCAGCCAGGTCGCGGGGGTTACTCAAGAGACCCAGTACTTC. This sequence encodes CASSQVAGVTQETQYF.

V usage is TRBV7-2 and J usage is TRBJ2-7; 10 bases are a match to TRBD2. This CDR3 region has 15 residues. Germline V gene data show CDR1 as SGHTA and CDR2 as FQGNSA. The V gene end was trimmed by 3 bases and the J gene end by 5 bases; junction bases not matched to a gene: 7. CDR3 sequence reads: CASSFSSGGVNEQYF. In nucleotides, the CDR3 is TGTGCCAGCAGCTTCTCCAGCGGGGGGGTTAACGAGCAGTACTTC.

This sequence joins TRBV19 and TRBJ1-5; no clear D gene. The CDR3 length is 16 residues. With 2 bases removed from V and 0 bases from J, the gap between germline ends came to 11 bases. From germline, CDR1 is LNHDA and CDR2 SQIVND (reference sequence). The CDR3 region is CASSIPRRDSNQPQHF. DNA of the CDR3: TGTGCCAGTAGTATACCCCGCCGAGATAGCAATCAGCCCCAGCATTTT.

V usage is TRBV27 and J usage is TRBJ1-5; weak D call: TRBD1 (5 bases). Germline assignment: CDR1 MNHEY and CDR2 SMNVEV (reference sequence). With 8 bases removed from V and 0 bases from J, the gap between germline ends came to 14 bases. The CDR3 has 15 amino acids. This CDR3 reads CASGEGLSSNQPQHF. Written as DNA, the CDR3 is TGTGCCAGCGGGGAGGGACTCTCTAGCAATCAGCCCCAGCATTTT.